The 17 T cell receptor beta chains in this list originate from one sample, sequenced in a study of early T cells in non-severe SARS-CoV-2 infection. TCRdb reprocessed the 5' RACE reads via MiXCR and lists one record per CDR3 protein. This sample has some 50,000 distinct CDR3 sequences, with less than 9.5% found just once. The sequences come from whole blood, collected at baseline. The receptors shown here come from an adult who was a healthcare worker with PCR-confirmed SARS-CoV-2 infection or an uninfected control (not recorded which).

This chain links TRBV3-1 with TRBJ2-3; 9 nucleotides match TRBD2. J lost 1 base, V lost 4 bases, and 3 bases had no gene match. This CDR3 is 15 amino acids long. Germline CDR1 is LGHDT and CDR2 is YNNKEL (reference sequence). CDR3 loop: CASSPAGGGTDTQYF. CDR3 coding DNA: TGTGCCAGCAGCCCAGCGGGAGGAGGCACAGATACGCAGTATTTT.

The V gene is TRBV20-1, the J gene TRBJ2-1; 9 nucleotides agree with TRBD2. The CDR3 extends over 15 amino acids. The trim removed 6 bases at V and 0 bases at J, leaving 6 bases unmatched. From germline, CDR1 is DFQATT and CDR2 SNEGSKA (reference sequence). The CDR3 DNA is TGCAGTGCCGCGACTAGCGGAAGCTCCTACAATGAGCAGTTCTTC. This sequence encodes CSAATSGSSYNEQFF.

The table lists this clonotype with many counts. V is TRBV29-1 and J is TRBJ2-3; D is perhaps TRBD1 (6 bases). Germline V gene sequence: CDR1 SQVTM, CDR2 ANQGSEA. The germline V and J ends were trimmed by 4 bases and 3 bases, with 14 bases remaining between them. This CDR3 region has 14 residues. The CDR3 DNA is TGCAGCGTTGTTGTGGGGGCCGCAACAGATACGCAGTATTTT. It is translated as CSVVVGAATDTQYF.

The table lists this clonotype with many counts. The genes are TRBV7-3 and TRBJ2-3; the D gene is possibly TRBD2 (5 bases). Looked up from germline, CDR1 is SGHTA and CDR2 is FQGTGA. Trimming shortened V by 2 bases and J by 2 bases, and 8 bases separated the two germline ends. CDR3 size: 14 residues. The DNA of the CDR3 is TGTGCCAGCAGCTTAGGCGGACTCACAGATACGCAGTATTTT. Translated: CASSLGGLTDTQYF.

This clonotype was observed a handful of times. The chain has TRBV4-2 and TRBJ2-3, with a possible D match to TRBD1 (7 bases). V lost 0 bases to trimming and J lost 4 bases, with 14 bases between them. The CDR3 is 16 residues long. Germline V gene lookup returns CDR1 LGHNA and CDR2 YNFKEQ. CDR3 amino acids: CASSQETSRGADTQYF. CDR3 sequence (DNA): TGTGCCAGCAGCCAAGAAACCTCCAGGGGGGCAGATACGCAGTATTTT.

This chain links TRBV5-4 with TRBJ1-6; D gene ambiguous. The ends were cut back, 2 bases at V and 8 bases at J, with 14 bases in the middle. Germline values: CDR1 SGHNT, CDR2 YYREEE (reference sequence). The CDR3 loop spans 15 amino acids. DNA for the CDR3: TGTGCCAGCAGCTTTAGCTCGGGTTCTTATTCACCCCTCCACTTT. Amino acid sequence: CASSFSSGSYSPLHF.

This clonotype was counted ten times or more. The chain is built from TRBV5-1 and TRBJ2-3, with TRBD1 matching over 9 bases. Germline CDR1 SGHRS, CDR2 YFSETQ. V shed 4 bases, J shed 7 bases, and the junction held 10 bases outside the gene matches. This CDR3 is 15 amino acids long. CDR3 bases: TGCGCCAGCAGCCCGCCGGGACAGGGTATAAATACGCAGTATTTT. It codes for CASSPPGQGINTQYF.

This clonotype was detected many times. The genes are TRBV6-5 and TRBJ1-4; D is unclear. The germline CDR1 and CDR2 sequences are MNHEY and SVGAGI. With 1 base removed from V and 7 bases from J, the gap between germline ends came to 10 bases. This CDR3 region has 14 residues. The CDR3 sequence: CASSYYMGSEKLFF. The CDR3 DNA is TGTGCCAGCAGTTACTACATGGGTAGTGAAAAACTGTTTTTT.

This clonotype turned up a few times. This chain links TRBV6-6 with TRBJ2-4, with D hard to call. The CDR3 runs 15 residues. CDR1 is MNHNY and CDR2 is SVGAGI in the germline V gene (reference sequence). V lost 7 bases to trimming and J lost 1 base, with 14 bases between them. The CDR3 bases are TGTGCCAGCAACTCTGAGGTGGCGGCCAAAAACATTCAGTACTTC. Amino acids: CASNSEVAAKNIQYF.

This clonotype has only a few counts. The V and J genes are TRBV5-1 and TRBJ2-6; no firm D call. This CDR3 comprises 16 residues. Germline lookup yields CDR1 SGHRS and CDR2 YFSETQ. Trimming cost V 4 bases and J 0 bases, with 11 bases left between them. CDR3 nucleotides: TGCGCCAGCAGCACCCTCTGGAGCTCTGGGGCCAACGTCCTGACTTTC. Translated, it gives CASSTLWSSGANVLTF.

In this sample, this clonotype turned up a few times. CDR3: CASSVEGGFGETQYF. As DNA, the CDR3 is TGTGCCAGCAGCGTAGAGGGGGGTTTCGGAGAGACCCAGTACTTC. The V gene is TRBV9, the J gene TRBJ2-5; D assignment may be TRBD1 or TRBD2 (6 bases each). The CDR3 is 15 residues long. The germline V gene encodes CDR1 SGDLS and CDR2 YYNGEE. V was cut by 0 bases and J by 4 bases, with 13 bases left in between. Looking up the rest from reference TRBV9 and TRBJ2-5 gives the full variable domain: DSGVTQTPKHLITATGQRVTLRCSPRSGDLSVYWYQQSLDQGLQFLIQYYNGEERAKGNILERFSAQQFPDLHSELNLSSLELGDSALYFCASSVEGGFGETQYFGPGTRLLVL.

This clonotype was seen only a few times. The rearrangement joins TRBV12-3 or TRBV12-4 to TRBJ1-5, with D unresolved. Trimming shortened V by 5 bases and J by 6 bases, and 14 bases separated the two germline ends. The CDR3 extends over 14 amino acids. CDR3 residues: CASSRAAHSQPQHF. Here the CDR3 DNA reads TGTGCCAGCAGTCGGGCAGCTCACAGTCAGCCCCAGCATTTT.

This clonotype came up a few times. The chain is built from TRBV29-1 and TRBJ2-3; 8 nucleotides align to TRBD1. CDR1 is SQVTM, CDR2 ANQGSEA, per germline. There are 13 residues in the CDR3. V gave up 6 bases and J gave up 6 bases; unmatched junction bases: 8. The CDR3 bases are TGCAGCGTCGACCGGACAGGGACCGATACGCAGTATTTT. The encoded protein is CSVDRTGTDTQYF.

The V and J genes are TRBV19 and TRBJ2-1; D is perhaps TRBD2 (5 bases). V lost 8 bases, J lost 5 bases, and 19 bases lay in between. Germline V lookup: CDR1 LNHDA, CDR2 SQIVND (reference sequence). The length of the CDR3 is 15 residues. As DNA, the CDR3 is TGTGCCAGTGTTAAGGAGGCGGGTATGAACAATGAGCAGTTCTTC. It encodes CASVKEAGMNNEQFF.

In its sample, this clonotype was seen many times. The V and J genes are TRBV10-2 and TRBJ1-1; D remains unclear. V was trimmed by 7 bases and J by 2 bases, leaving 11 bases between them. CDR1 and CDR2 (germline): WSHSY, SAAADI. The CDR3 extends over 13 amino acids. The CDR3 sequence: CASKEQGNTEAFF. CDR3 in DNA: TGCGCCAGCAAGGAGCAAGGTAACACTGAAGCTTTCTTT.

This chain connects TRBV5-1 to TRBJ2-7, with 8 bases lining up with TRBD1. The germline V gene has CDR1 SGHRS and CDR2 YFSETQ. This CDR3 has 15 amino acids. V was pared by 0 bases and J by 4 bases, with 6 bases of the junction left unmatched. CDR3: CASSLGDRPPYEQYF. CDR3 bases: TGCGCCAGCAGCTTGGGGGACAGGCCCCCTTACGAGCAGTACTTC.

This clonotype has a count of ten or more. This sequence joins TRBV20-1 and TRBJ2-2; D possibly corresponds to TRBD2 (6 bases). V lost 6 bases and J 2 bases, leaving 10 bases between the germline ends. Per germline, CDR1 DFQATT and CDR2 SNEGSKA (reference sequence). The CDR3 sequence is 13 residues long. The DNA for the CDR3 is TGCAGTGCGACCGGGACTAACACCGGGGAGCTGTTTTTT. Amino acid sequence: CSATGTNTGELFF.